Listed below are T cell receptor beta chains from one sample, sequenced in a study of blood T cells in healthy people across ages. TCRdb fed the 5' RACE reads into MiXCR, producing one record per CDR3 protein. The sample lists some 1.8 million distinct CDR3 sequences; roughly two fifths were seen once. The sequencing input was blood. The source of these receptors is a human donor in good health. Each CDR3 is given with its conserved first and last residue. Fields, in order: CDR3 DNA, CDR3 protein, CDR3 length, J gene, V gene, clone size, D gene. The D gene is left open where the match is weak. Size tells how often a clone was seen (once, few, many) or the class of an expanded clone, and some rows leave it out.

TGTGCCAGCAGACCAGGGGTACCCTACGGGCAGTACTTC CASRPGVPYGQYF 13 TRBJ2-5 TRBV2 . .
TGTGCCAGCAGCCAGACAGCAGGGCAGTTCTTC CASSQTAGQFF 11 TRBJ2-1 TRBV11-2 few .
TGTGCCAGCAGACCAGACAGGATCAGGTGGACGACTGAAGCTTTCTTT CASRPDRIRWTTEAFF 16 TRBJ1-1 TRBV25-1 few .
TGTGCTAGTGGTTTGGCCACCTTAACAGGGGTTCCCTACAATGAGCAGTTCTTC CASGLATLTGVPYNEQFF 18 TRBJ2-1 TRBV12-5 few TRBD1
TGTGCCAGCAAACATTATGAGGGGAACATTCAGTACTTC CASKHYEGNIQYF 13 TRBJ2-4 TRBV3-1 . .
TGCGCCAGCAGCCTAACGGGACAAACAGAGCAGTTCTTC CASSLTGQTEQFF 13 TRBJ2-1 TRBV4-1 . .
TGCGCCAGCAGCTTGGAACGGGCAGGGGGCACTGAAGCTTTCTTT CASSLERAGGTEAFF 15 TRBJ1-1 TRBV5-1 few TRBD1
TGTGCCATCAGGGCCGGGACATTCCCCTACGAGCAGTACTTC CAIRAGTFPYEQYF 14 TRBJ2-7 TRBV10-3 once .
TGTGCCAGCAGTGCACATACTCCCGGGACAAAAGTCTACGAGCAGTACTTC CASSAHTPGTKVYEQYF 17 TRBJ2-7 TRBV6-1 . .
TGTGCCAGCAGTTACGACAGACAGGGGGACGAGCAGTACTTC CASSYDRQGDEQYF 14 TRBJ2-7 TRBV6-5 . TRBD1
TGCAGTGCTAGAGATCCGGGACAGCCAAAAGAGACCCAGTTCTTC CSARDPGQPKETQFF 15 TRBJ2-1 TRBV20-1 few TRBD1
TGTGCCAGCAACCATAATGACAGGCCGGCAAAAGCTTTCTTT CASNHNDRPAKAFF 14 TRBJ1-1 TRBV7-8 few .
TGTGCCGCCCGCTCGGGGGGCGGCACAGATACGCAGTATTTT CAARSGGGTDTQYF 14 TRBJ2-3 TRBV24-1 . .
TGTGCCAGCAGGCCTTCGAGCTCTGGGGCCAACGTCCTGACTTTC CASRPSSSGANVLTF 15 TRBJ2-6 TRBV9 few .
TGCGCCAGCAGCGACGGACTAGCGGAAGAGACCCAGTACTTC CASSDGLAEETQYF 14 TRBJ2-5 TRBV4-3 few TRBD2
TGTGCTAGTGGTTTCAGGTTCGCAACCTACAATGAGCAGTTCTTC CASGFRFATYNEQFF 15 TRBJ2-1 TRBV12-5 few .
TGTGCCAGCAGCTTAGCGGTAGGGACAGGGGGCTATGGCTACACCTTC CASSLAVGTGGYGYTF 16 TRBJ1-2 TRBV7-8 . TRBD1
TGTGCCACCAGCACGTCCCCCCCGACAGGGGCCGGAGAGACCCAGTTCTTC CATSTSPPTGAGETQFF 17 TRBJ2-1 TRBV15 . TRBD1
TGTGCCAGCAGCTTAGGGACCTCAAAGGGAAATGAGCAGTTCTTC CASSLGTSKGNEQFF 15 TRBJ2-1 TRBV7-6 few .
TGCGCCAGCAGCTTGTACCTTGACGAGCAGTACTTC CASSLYLDEQYF 12 TRBJ2-7 TRBV5-1 few .
TGTGCCAGCAGCCAAGAATCGGAGACCCAGTACTTC CASSQESETQYF 12 TRBJ2-5 TRBV4-2 many .
TGCGCCAGCAGCGCAGGGGATTCCAGCAATCAGCCCCAGCATTTT CASSAGDSSNQPQHF 15 TRBJ1-5 TRBV5-1 few .
TGTGCCAGCAGCCAAGAAGAGGGAATCTATGGCTACACCTTC CASSQEEGIYGYTF 14 TRBJ1-2 TRBV14 . .
TGTGCCAGCAGGAGACAGGGGGTAGGCGCAGATACGCAGTATTTT CASRRQGVGADTQYF 15 TRBJ2-3 TRBV6-1 few TRBD1
TGTGCCAGCAGCGTAGGGGTAGGGTTTGTGTCTGAGCAGTTCTTC CASSVGVGFVSEQFF 15 TRBJ2-1 TRBV9 . .
TGTGCCAGCAGCTTATTATACGGGGCTGAGCAGTTCTTC CASSLLYGAEQFF 13 TRBJ2-1 TRBV7-3 few .
TGTGCCAGCAGTTTATGGTCCAGCGGGGGGTGGAATGAGCAGTTCTTC CASSLWSSGGWNEQFF 16 TRBJ2-1 TRBV27 . TRBD2
TGTGCCAGCAGTCTCGACGGGCTTTCTAACTATGGCTACACCTTC CASSLDGLSNYGYTF 15 TRBJ1-2 TRBV28 . .
TGTGCCAGCAGTTACCTGGATGGACAGGGCCTAAGCGTATCAACAGATACGCAGTATTTT CASSYLDGQGLSVSTDTQYF 20 TRBJ2-3 TRBV6-5 . TRBD1
TGTGCCACTGGGGGCCAAGGTAGAGGAGAGACCCAGTACTTC CATGGQGRGETQYF 14 TRBJ2-5 TRBV6-2/TRBV6-3 . .
TGTGCCAGCAGCCGGGACGAATACAATGAGCAGTTCTTC CASSRDEYNEQFF 13 TRBJ2-1 TRBV7-9 . .
TGTGCCAGCTCACCGCGGAGCACCTGGTCTGGGTACGAGCAGTACTTC CASSPRSTWSGYEQYF 16 TRBJ2-7 TRBV18 . .
TGTGCCAGCAGTGTACAGGGAACCAGCCAGCCCCAGCATTTT CASSVQGTSQPQHF 14 TRBJ1-5 TRBV12-3/TRBV12-4 . .
TGCAGTGCTAGAACAGGGGGCAGGCAGCCCCAGCATTTT CSARTGGRQPQHF 13 TRBJ1-5 TRBV20-1 few TRBD1
TGTGCCGGGGCGCGGAACGCGAACACCGGGGAGCTGTTTTTT CAGARNANTGELFF 14 TRBJ2-2 TRBV7-2 once .
TGTGCCAGCAGCTTATCCCGCACTACCTACGAGCAGTACTTC CASSLSRTTYEQYF 14 TRBJ2-7 TRBV7-2 . .
TGTGCCAGCAGCTTAGCTGTAAGGCGAGTCGGAGAGCAGTTCTTC CASSLAVRRVGEQFF 15 TRBJ2-1 TRBV11-3 . .
TGCAGTGCTAAACCGGGACAGGTAGAGACCCAGTACTTC CSAKPGQVETQYF 13 TRBJ2-5 TRBV20-1 . TRBD1
TGCAGCGTTCCGCCCCCCTGGGCCGGGGGGGTGATGAATGAGCAGTTCTTC CSVPPPWAGGVMNEQFF 17 TRBJ2-1 TRBV29-1 few TRBD2
TGTGCCAGCAGTGTAAGGCAGGGGACTTGGGGCTACACCTTC CASSVRQGTWGYTF 14 TRBJ1-2 TRBV12-3/TRBV12-4 . .
TGTGCCAGCAGCTTAGTGGGGGGGGACTCCTACGAGCAGTACTTC CASSLVGGDSYEQYF 15 TRBJ2-7 TRBV7-8 . TRBD2
TGTGCCAGCAGCTTGGCAAACAGGGTCCGGGGATCACCCCTCCACTTT CASSLANRVRGSPLHF 16 TRBJ1-6 TRBV5-5 . .
TGTGCCAGCAGCTTAAGGACAAGTGGGGCAGATAACTATGGCTACACCTTC CASSLRTSGADNYGYTF 17 TRBJ1-2 TRBV7-9 few .
TGTGCCATCAGTGAAATGGCTAGCGGGGTCAACGAGCAGTACTTC CAISEMASGVNEQYF 15 TRBJ2-7 TRBV10-3 few TRBD2
TGTGTCAGCAGTGAGGATGAAAAACTGTTTTTT CVSSEDEKLFF 11 TRBJ1-4 TRBV28 few .
TGCGCCAGCAGCCAAAACCCGACAGGGAACTCCTACGAGCAGTACTTC CASSQNPTGNSYEQYF 16 TRBJ2-7 TRBV4-3 few TRBD1
TGTGCCAGCAGCTTATATGGGACCCGGAACACTGAAGCTTTCTTT CASSLYGTRNTEAFF 15 TRBJ1-1 TRBV7-2 . .
TGCAGTGCTAGAGATAACCTCAATGAAAAACTGTTTTTT CSARDNLNEKLFF 13 TRBJ1-4 TRBV20-1 . .
TGCAGCGTTTCCGGGACCCTCGAGAGCTCCTACGAGCAGTACTTC CSVSGTLESSYEQYF 15 TRBJ2-7 TRBV29-1 few .
TGCAGCGCTGAGACTACAGGGAGCATGTACTTC CSAETTGSMYF 11 TRBJ2-7 TRBV29-1 . .
TGTGCCAGCAGCTCTCCGGGGGGGCCCGGGGTTGCGCAGTATTTT CASSSPGGPGVAQYF 15 TRBJ2-3 TRBV12-3/TRBV12-4 . TRBD2
TGCGCCAGCAGCTTCGGGGTTAGCGGGGGGCCCTTCTACAATGAGCAGTTCTTC CASSFGVSGGPFYNEQFF 18 TRBJ2-1 TRBV5-1 . TRBD2
TGTGCCAGCTCCCAAGGGACAGCTGACTATGGCTACACCTTC CASSQGTADYGYTF 14 TRBJ1-2 TRBV5-1 many TRBD1
TGTGCCAGCAGTCCCAATCTTGGGAGGCAAGAGACCCAGTACTTC CASSPNLGRQETQYF 15 TRBJ2-5 TRBV6-5 . .
TGCAGCGCAGGGACACAATCCCGGGGAGCTTTCTTT CSAGTQSRGAFF 12 TRBJ1-1 TRBV29-1 . .